The 3 T cell receptor beta chains presented below share a single source sample, sequenced in a study of blood T cell repertoires in COVID-19 (TCRdb year 2020). Library preparation employed the immunoSEQ multiplex PCR assay. Held by TCRdb, this immuneACCESS table contains in-frame sequences only and omits some clones. Under half of the omission traces to an unresolved V gene where checked; the cause of the rest is unknown. Recorded for this sample are roughly 250,000 clones; 75% to 90% of them occurred a single time. Approximately 9% of the sample lies in the top ten. The source material was peripheral blood. Source of these receptors: a human donor in a cohort sampled during active COVID-19.

This chain joins TRBV19 and TRBJ1-6; 11 bases line up with TRBD1. The junction had 9 bases not matched to a gene; V was cut back by 5 bases and J by 9 bases. The CDR3 totals 16 residues. Germline CDR1 is LNHDA and CDR2 is SQIVND (reference sequence). CDR3 in amino acids: CASSDPGTGGSSPLHF. The CDR3 DNA reads as TGTGCCAGTAGTGACCCCGGGACAGGGGGAAGTTCACCCCTCCACTTT.

This chain joins TRBV27 and TRBJ2-2; tentatively, D is TRBD2 (5 bases). CDR1 and CDR2 from the germline V gene are MNHEY and SMNVEV (reference sequence). V lost 6 bases and J lost 4, with 15 bases in between. The length of the CDR3 is 15 residues. In nucleotides, the CDR3 is TGTGCCAGCAGCGGGGTTTCGGAGTTCACCGGGGAGCTGTTTTTT. Its protein is CASSGVSEFTGELFF.

This clone was seen at least ten times. The chain uses TRBV27 and TRBJ2-3, with 9 bases fitting TRBD2. The CDR3 length is 15 residues. With V trimmed by 3 bases and J by 3 bases, 4 bases remained unmatched. Germline V gives CDR1 MNHEY, CDR2 SMNVEV (reference sequence). The CDR3, as DNA: TGTGCCAGCAGTTTGCGGGAGGGCCTGACAGATACGCAGTATTTT. Translated, it gives CASSLREGLTDTQYF.